This TCR beta chain was captured by sequencing in a study of T-cell memory formation after mild COVID-19. Trimming cost V 6 bases and J 2 bases; bases outside gene matches: 11. CDR3 length equals 16 residues. The V gene's germline CDR1 is MNHEY and CDR2 SMNVEV (reference sequence). A single record per CDR3 protein comes from TCRdb applying MiXCR to the 5' RACE reads. This sample carries fewer than 650,000 distinct CDR3 sequences, around 15% of them seen once, and the ten largest clones take 8.1%. J is TRBJ2-5 and V is TRBV27; TRBD2 matches 8 bases. The TCR comes from an adult woman who had mild COVID-19 (a few samples of this study predate the infection). Cell type and time point are not known. The sample taken for sequencing was PBMCs or a T cell subset sorted from them (not recorded which). CDR3 sequence (DNA): TGTGCCAGCAGCGACGACGGGGTAGCGGGGCAAGAGACCCAGTACTTC. Amino acids: CASSDDGVAGQETQYF.